The rows below give T cell receptor beta chains drawn from one sample of a study of response to subunit inactivated influenza vaccine. TCRdb analysed the RT-PCR reads with MiXCR anew, one entry per CDR3 protein. Among roughly 570,000 distinct CDR3 sequences listed, about an eighth were seen once. The sequencing used PBMCs from blood, collected 40 to 50 days after vaccination. Receptors originate from a man aged 45-60 years who received an inactivated influenza vaccine. Both conserved end residues are part of each CDR3. A D gene is named only where the DNA matches it firmly. The size entry is marked missing in some rows and otherwise reads once, few, many or a size class.

clone_size: few; v_call: TRBV20-1; d_call: NA; j_call: TRBJ2-3; cdr3_aa: CSARDPQSVATDTQYF; cdr3_nt: TGCAGTGCTAGAGATCCCCAATCTGTTGCTACAGATACGCAGTATTTT
clone_size: NA; v_call: TRBV12-3/TRBV12-4; d_call: TRBD2; j_call: TRBJ2-1; cdr3_aa: CASGLTSGGTNEQFF; cdr3_nt: TGTGCCAGCGGATTAACTAGCGGGGGCACCAATGAGCAGTTCTTC
clone_size: few; v_call: TRBV11-2; d_call: TRBD2; j_call: TRBJ2-7; cdr3_aa: CASSSGARLAGSPHEQYF; cdr3_nt: TGTGCCAGCAGCTCAGGGGCTCGTCTAGCGGGATCACCCCACGAGCAGTACTTC
clone_size: many; v_call: TRBV20-1; d_call: TRBD2; j_call: TRBJ2-7; cdr3_aa: CSASDLAGGTYEQYF; cdr3_nt: TGCAGTGCTAGCGATCTAGCGGGAGGTACTTACGAGCAGTACTTC
clone_size: NA; v_call: TRBV7-2; d_call: NA; j_call: TRBJ2-3; cdr3_aa: CASSLWGRGRTDTQYF; cdr3_nt: TGTGCCAGCAGCTTATGGGGGCGGGGGCGCACAGATACGCAGTATTTT
clone_size: few; v_call: TRBV5-1; d_call: TRBD1; j_call: TRBJ2-7; cdr3_aa: CASSPTYRGRPYEQYF; cdr3_nt: TGCGCCAGCAGCCCAACCTACAGGGGGCGACCCTACGAGCAGTACTTC
clone_size: few; v_call: TRBV7-6; d_call: TRBD2; j_call: TRBJ2-7; cdr3_aa: CASSLEGLAGVGEQYF; cdr3_nt: TGTGCCAGCAGCTTAGAAGGACTAGCGGGAGTGGGTGAGCAGTACTTC
clone_size: NA; v_call: TRBV6-1; d_call: TRBD1; j_call: TRBJ1-5; cdr3_aa: CASTHGQVGIQPQHF; cdr3_nt: TGTGCCAGCACCCACGGACAGGTTGGCATTCAGCCCCAGCATTTT
clone_size: many; v_call: TRBV12-3/TRBV12-4; d_call: NA; j_call: TRBJ1-3; cdr3_aa: CASSLVQRNTIYF; cdr3_nt: TGTGCCAGCAGTTTAGTACAACGAAACACCATATATTTT
clone_size: few; v_call: TRBV5-1; d_call: NA; j_call: TRBJ2-1; cdr3_aa: CASSLDGGVYNEQFF; cdr3_nt: TGCGCCAGCAGCTTGGACGGGGGTGTATACAATGAGCAGTTCTTC
clone_size: many; v_call: TRBV12-3/TRBV12-4; d_call: NA; j_call: TRBJ2-3; cdr3_aa: CASSNPRRGNTDTQYF; cdr3_nt: TGTGCCAGCAGCAATCCACGGCGGGGAAACACAGATACGCAGTATTTT
clone_size: many; v_call: TRBV10-3; d_call: NA; j_call: TRBJ1-5; cdr3_aa: CAISGVSNQPQHF; cdr3_nt: TGTGCCATCAGTGGGGTAAGCAATCAGCCCCAGCATTTT
clone_size: few; v_call: TRBV10-1; d_call: TRBD2; j_call: TRBJ2-3; cdr3_aa: CASSEFSGGQDTQYF; cdr3_nt: TGCGCCAGCAGTGAGTTTAGCGGGGGCCAAGATACGCAGTATTTT
clone_size: NA; v_call: TRBV7-8; d_call: NA; j_call: TRBJ1-4; cdr3_aa: CASSLTVQGSREKLFF; cdr3_nt: TGTGCCAGCAGCTTAACCGTCCAGGGTTCTCGGGAAAAACTGTTTTTT
clone_size: NA; v_call: TRBV4-3; d_call: TRBD2; j_call: TRBJ2-3; cdr3_aa: CASSQESGGAGDTQYF; cdr3_nt: TGCGCCAGCAGCCAAGAGAGCGGGGGGGCGGGAGATACGCAGTATTTT
clone_size: many; v_call: TRBV20-1; d_call: NA; j_call: TRBJ1-4; cdr3_aa: CSARDGFQTEKLFF; cdr3_nt: TGCAGTGCTAGAGATGGATTCCAAACTGAAAAACTGTTTTTT
clone_size: NA; v_call: TRBV29-1; d_call: NA; j_call: TRBJ2-5; cdr3_aa: CSVGGRYQETQYF; cdr3_nt: TGCAGCGTTGGGGGACGGTATCAAGAGACCCAGTACTTC
clone_size: NA; v_call: TRBV6-2/TRBV6-3; d_call: NA; j_call: TRBJ2-5; cdr3_aa: CASSYSSHRKETQYF; cdr3_nt: TGTGCCAGCAGTTACTCGAGTCACAGAAAAGAGACCCAGTACTTC